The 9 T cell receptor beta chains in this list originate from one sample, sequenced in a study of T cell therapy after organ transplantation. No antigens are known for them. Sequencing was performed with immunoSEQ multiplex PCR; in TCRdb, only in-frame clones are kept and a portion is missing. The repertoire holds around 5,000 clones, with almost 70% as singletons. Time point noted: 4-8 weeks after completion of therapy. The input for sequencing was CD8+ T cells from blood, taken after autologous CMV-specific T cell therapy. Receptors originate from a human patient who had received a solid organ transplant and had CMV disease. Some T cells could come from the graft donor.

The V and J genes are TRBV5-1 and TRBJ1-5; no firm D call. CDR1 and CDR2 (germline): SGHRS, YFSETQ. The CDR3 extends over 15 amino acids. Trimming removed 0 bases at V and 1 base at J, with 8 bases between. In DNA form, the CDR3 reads TGCGCCAGCAGCTTGGTTACACAGAGCAATCAGCCCCAGCATTTT. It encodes CASSLVTQSNQPQHF.

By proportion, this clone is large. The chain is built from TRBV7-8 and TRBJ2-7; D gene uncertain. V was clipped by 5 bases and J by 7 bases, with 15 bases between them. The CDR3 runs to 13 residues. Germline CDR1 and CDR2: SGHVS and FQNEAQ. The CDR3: CASSVSGVGEQYF. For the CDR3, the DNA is TGTGCCAGCAGCGTCTCGGGCGTGGGTGAGCAGTACTTC. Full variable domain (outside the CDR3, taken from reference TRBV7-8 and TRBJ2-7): GAGVSQSPRYKVAKRGQDVALRCDPISGHVSLFWYQQALGQGPEFLTYFQNEAQLDKSGLPSDRFFAERPEGSVSTLKIQRTQQEDSAVYLCASSVSGVGEQYFGPGTRLTVT.

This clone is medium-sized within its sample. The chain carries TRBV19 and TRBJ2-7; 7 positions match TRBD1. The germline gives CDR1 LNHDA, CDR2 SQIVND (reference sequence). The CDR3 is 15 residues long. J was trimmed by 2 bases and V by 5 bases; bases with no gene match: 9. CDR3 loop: CASSEDRLAAYEQYF. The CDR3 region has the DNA TGTGCCAGTAGTGAGGACAGGTTAGCCGCCTACGAGCAGTACTTC.

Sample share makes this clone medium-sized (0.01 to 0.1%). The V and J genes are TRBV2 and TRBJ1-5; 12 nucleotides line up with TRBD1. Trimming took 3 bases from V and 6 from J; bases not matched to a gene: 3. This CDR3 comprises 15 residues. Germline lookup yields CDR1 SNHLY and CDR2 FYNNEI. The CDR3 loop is CASSDGTGGFQPQHF. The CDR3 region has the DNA TGTGCCAGCAGTGACGGGACAGGGGGCTTTCAGCCCCAGCATTTT.

The CDR3 DNA reads as TGTGCCAGCCCTAACAGGGGGCCTAACTATGGCTACACCTTC. Its protein product is CASPNRGPNYGYTF. The rearrangement joins TRBV6-5 to TRBJ1-2; 9 nucleotides align to TRBD1. Losses at the gene ends were 8 bases for V and 0 bases for J; bases not matched to a gene: 4. CDR1 is MNHEY, CDR2 SVGAGI, per germline. The CDR3 extends over 14 amino acids.

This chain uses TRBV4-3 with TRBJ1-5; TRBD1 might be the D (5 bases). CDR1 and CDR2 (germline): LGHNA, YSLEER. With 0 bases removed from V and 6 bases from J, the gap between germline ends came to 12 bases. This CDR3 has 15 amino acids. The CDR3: CASSQDGRAAQPQHF. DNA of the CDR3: TGCGCCAGCAGCCAAGATGGCAGGGCTGCTCAGCCCCAGCATTTT.

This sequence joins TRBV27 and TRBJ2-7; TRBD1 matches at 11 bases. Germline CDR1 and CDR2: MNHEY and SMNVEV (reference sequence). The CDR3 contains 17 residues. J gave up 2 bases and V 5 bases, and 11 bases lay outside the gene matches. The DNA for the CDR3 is TGTGCCAGCAGTGAAGCGCGGGGGACAGGGGGGACCTACGAGCAGTACTTC. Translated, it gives CASSEARGTGGTYEQYF.

CDR3 protein: CASSLMASGETDTQYF. The CDR3 DNA is TGTGCCAGCAGCTTGATGGCTAGCGGGGAAACAGATACGCAGTATTTT. This sequence joins TRBV5-4 and TRBJ2-3; 9 bases line up with TRBD2. Trimming at V came to 1 base and at J to 3 bases, leaving 6 bases not matched to a gene. Germline V gives CDR1 SGHNT, CDR2 YYREEE (reference sequence). The CDR3 is 16 amino acids.

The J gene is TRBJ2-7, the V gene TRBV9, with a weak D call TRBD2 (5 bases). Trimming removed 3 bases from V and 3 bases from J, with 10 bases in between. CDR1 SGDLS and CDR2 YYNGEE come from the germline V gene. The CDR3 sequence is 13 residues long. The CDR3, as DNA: TGTGCCAGCAGCGCGGACCGGGACTACGAGCAGTACTTC. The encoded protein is CASSADRDYEQYF.